This TCR beta chain came from a study of OX40 agonist ivuxolimab in advanced cancers. Study-level information: Given to patients was ivuxolimab, an agonistic anti-OX40 (CD134) antibody.

About this clone: Its antigen is currently unknown.

The CDR3 is 15 residues long. J was trimmed by 4 bases and V by 3 bases; bases with no gene match: 9. CDR1 LNHDA and CDR2 SQIVND come from the germline V gene (reference sequence). Study-wide results and limits: In CD8+ T cells, expanded clones were on average more numerous than in CD4+. Among the least clonally expanded were partial responders at 0.1-3.0 mg/kg.

Profiled with immunoSEQ multiplex PCR; TCRdb holds only in-frame clones, not every one. The table includes about 27,000 clones, less than 85% detected once. This TCR came from an adult with an advanced solid tumor such as melanoma, head and neck, liver or kidney cancer. The chain joins TRBV19 to TRBJ2-7, with TRBD2 matching 7 bases. Sequenced here: CD4+ or CD8+ T cells sorted from blood, sampled in a trial of the OX40 agonist ivuxolimab. The CDR3 DNA reads as TGTGCCAGTAGTATGCGGCGGGAGATCCAGTACGAGCAGTACTTC. It encodes CASSMRREIQYEQYF.